This T cell receptor (beta chain) was observed in a study of a mutant IDH1 vaccine in newly diagnosed glioma. Study summary: Patients had received radiotherapy, temozolomide, or both previously, most receiving both.

Study observations and caveats: Pseudoprogression apparently lacked any relation to changes in top peripheral T cell clonotypes. Vaccine-induced immune responses were detected in about 95% of patients.

A word on this clone: Its specificity is unknown.

Clones were sequenced by immunoSEQ multiplex PCR, and TCRdb holds only the in-frame ones, with some missing. The data show some 68,000 clones, 79% seen once. Per the germline V gene, CDR1 is ENHRY and CDR2 is SYGVKD. The CDR3 runs to 15 residues. The V gene lost 0 bases and the J gene lost 5 bases, with 11 bases spanning the gap. Time point here: baseline, week 1 (first vaccination visit). Sample treatment: pre-vaccination baseline after standard-of-care therapy. Each donor presented with a new WHO grade 3 or 4 astrocytoma that tested IDH1-mutant and showed ATRX loss. The genes are TRBV10-3 and TRBJ2-1, with D maybe TRBD1 (7 bases). The sample in question was PBMCs, obtained from a glioma patient treated with radiotherapy, temozolomide or both. The receptor was isolated from a man aged 45-65 years with glioma. As DNA, the CDR3 is TGTGCCATCAGTGAGTCTCAGGGGGGAAACAATGAGCAGTTCTTC. This translates into CAISESQGGNNEQFF.